Below are 32 T cell receptor beta chains sequenced from a single sample in a study of cytomegalovirus exposure and HLA in healthy donors. 60 Vbeta and 13 Jbeta primers were used in PCR. Profiled with immunoSEQ multiplex PCR; TCRdb holds only in-frame clones, not every one. The data contain 150,000 to 180,000 clones, roughly 74% of them singletons. The sample taken for sequencing was PBMCs. The receptor set was obtained from a man younger than 35 in good health and CMV-seronegative.

This chain joins TRBV19 and TRBJ1-5; TRBD1 is a possible D gene (5 bases). Germline V gives CDR1 LNHDA, CDR2 SQIVND (reference sequence). V was clipped by 10 bases and J by 2 bases, with 15 bases between them. This CDR3 is built from 14 residues. In DNA form, the CDR3 reads TGTGCCACTCAGGAGTGGGGGGGCAATCAGCCCCAGCATTTT. Translation: CATQEWGGNQPQHF.

This clone was seen a handful of times. This chain links TRBV18 with TRBJ1-1; D is ambiguous. The CDR3 consists of 12 residues. Deletions cut 3 bases from V and 5 bases from J, with 7 bases between. Germline V CDR1 and CDR2: KGHSH, LQKENI. CDR3 amino acids: CASSPVSTEAFF. The CDR3 nucleotides are TGTGCCAGCTCACCCGTTTCGACTGAAGCTTTCTTT.

This clone occurred once. The gene calls are TRBV2 and TRBJ1-5; maybe TRBD1 (5 bases). Germline V gives CDR1 SNHLY, CDR2 FYNNEI. This CDR3 comprises 12 residues. Trimming removed 7 bases at V and 3 bases at J, with 7 bases between. The CDR3: CASKQDNQPQHF. CDR3 DNA sequence: TGTGCCAGCAAACAGGACAATCAGCCCCAGCATTTT. Variable domain in full (rest from reference TRBV2 and TRBJ1-5): EPEVTQTPSHQVTQMGQEVILRCVPISNHLYFYWYRQILGQKVEFLVSFYNNEISEKSEIFDDQFSVERPDGSNFTLKIRSTKLEDSAMYFCASKQDNQPQHFGDGTRLSIL.

The chain employs TRBV27 and TRBJ1-2; 7 bases align to TRBD1. CDR3 length: 15 amino acids. Germline CDR1 and CDR2: MNHEY and SMNVEV (reference sequence). V lost 4 bases to trimming and J lost 6 bases; unmatched junction nucleotides: 11. The CDR3 DNA reads as TGTGCCAGCAGTTCTATCGACAGGGTAAATAATGGCTACACCTTC. Its translation is CASSSIDRVNNGYTF.

Details on this clone: An end of the junction differs from the germline gene, which may be a read error. The rearrangement joins TRBV5-4 to TRBJ2-1, with 11 positions matching TRBD2. The CDR3 has 16 residues. The germline gives CDR1 SGHNT, CDR2 YYREEE (reference sequence). CDR3 region: CASSSSLAGEYNGQFF. The CDR3 DNA reads TGTGCCAGCAGCTCCTCACTAGCGGGGGAGTACAATGGGCAGTTCTTC. The whole variable domain, remainder taken from reference TRBV5-4 and TRBJ2-1, is ETGVTQSPTHLIKTRGQQVTLRCSSQSGHNTVSWYQQALGQGPQFIFQYYREEENGRGNFPPRFSGLQFPNYSSELNVNALELDDSALYLCASSSSLAGEYNGQFFGPGTRLTVL.

This rearrangement joins TRBV5-5 to TRBJ1-6; 8 bases map to TRBD1. Germline CDR1 SGHKS, CDR2 YYEKEE (reference sequence). Losses at the gene ends were 5 bases for V and 7 bases for J; bases not matched to a gene: 5. The CDR3 contains 14 residues. The CDR3 region has the DNA TGTGCCAGCAGTCTGAGACAGGGGAATTCACCCCTCCACTTT. Translation: CASSLRQGNSPLHF.

This chain joins TRBV4-2 and TRBJ1-2, with unresolved D. CDR1 and CDR2 (germline): LGHNA, YNFKEQ. The CDR3 covers 13 residues. Trimming removed 1 base at V and 8 bases at J, with 11 bases between. CDR3 amino acids: CASSQAPGEGYTF. Written as DNA, the CDR3 is TGTGCCAGCAGCCAAGCCCCAGGTGAGGGCTACACCTTC.

The DNA for the CDR3 is TGTGCCAGCAGTTTACGTGGCGGGGTTGAAGCTTTCTTT. It specifies CASSLRGGVEAFF. V gene TRBV27 combines with J gene TRBJ1-1; unclear D gene. CDR1 is MNHEY, CDR2 SMNVEV, per germline (reference sequence). The CDR3 has 13 amino acids. The germline V and J ends were trimmed by 2 bases and 7 bases, with 11 bases remaining between them.

The chain recombines TRBV5-1 with TRBJ1-4; 9 bases agree with TRBD1. Germline V gene data show CDR1 as SGHRS and CDR2 as YFSETQ. This CDR3 has 19 residues. J gave up 5 bases and V 4 bases, and 18 bases lay outside the gene matches. CDR3 loop: CASSPGGGQGSSPNEKLFF. The CDR3 nucleotides are TGCGCCAGCAGCCCCGGAGGGGGACAGGGAAGTTCTCCGAATGAAAAACTGTTTTTT.

V gene TRBV7-3 combines with J gene TRBJ2-5; no firm D call. Trimming removed 1 base at V and 4 bases at J, with 7 bases between. Germline-derived CDR1 and CDR2 are SGHTA and FQGTGA. The CDR3 totals 13 residues. Here the CDR3 reads CASSLMQRETQYF. CDR3 coding DNA: TGTGCCAGCAGCTTAATGCAGCGAGAGACCCAGTACTTC.

The chain combines TRBV19 with TRBJ1-2; 7 bases agree with TRBD1. With 8 bases clipped from V and 0 bases from J, the junction kept 9 bases outside the gene matches. Germline V gene data show CDR1 as LNHDA and CDR2 as SQIVND (reference sequence). CDR3 length equals 15 residues. The CDR3 reads CASRRTGSANYGYTF. In nucleotides, the CDR3 is TGTGCCAGTCGCCGGACAGGATCAGCTAACTATGGCTACACCTTC.

V usage is TRBV18 and J usage is TRBJ1-6; 7 nucleotides agree with TRBD1. Germline V CDR1 and CDR2: KGHSH, LQKENI. V shed 6 bases, J shed 6 bases, and the junction held 5 bases outside the gene matches. This CDR3 is built from 14 residues. CDR3 loop: CASSLRDSNSPLHF. The CDR3 DNA reads as TGTGCCAGCTCTCTCCGGGACAGTAATTCACCCCTCCACTTT.

This chain links TRBV2 with TRBJ2-7; D possibly corresponds to TRBD1 (6 bases). Trimming shortened V by 4 bases and J by 0 bases, and 13 bases separated the two germline ends. The CDR3 contains 15 residues. Looked up from germline, CDR1 is SNHLY and CDR2 is FYNNEI. The CDR3 DNA reads TGTGCCAGCAGTGGAGACAGGCGAAGCTCCTACGAGCAGTACTTC. Translated, it gives CASSGDRRSSYEQYF. Variable domain in full (rest from reference TRBV2 and TRBJ2-7): EPEVTQTPSHQVTQMGQEVILRCVPISNHLYFYWYRQILGQKVEFLVSFYNNEISEKSEIFDDQFSVERPDGSNFTLKIRSTKLEDSAMYFCASSGDRRSSYEQYFGPGTRLTVT.

In regard to this clone: A read error may produce the germline difference seen at one junction end. The V gene is TRBV27, the J gene TRBJ2-6; 9 nucleotides line up with TRBD1. CDR1 and CDR2 from the germline V gene are MNHEY and SMNVEV (reference sequence). The CDR3 runs 18 residues. This CDR3 is CASSLRTGVISGANGLTF. As DNA, the CDR3 is TGTGCCAGCAGTTTAAGGACAGGGGTTATCTCTGGGGCCAACGGCCTGACTTTC.

V is TRBV2 and J is TRBJ2-1, with unresolved D. The CDR3 has 11 amino acids. V was trimmed by 5 bases and J by 6 bases, leaving 5 bases between them. Germline CDR1 SNHLY, CDR2 FYNNEI. This chain's CDR3 is CASSLFNEQFF. DNA of the CDR3: TGTGCCAGCAGTCTGTTCAATGAGCAGTTCTTC.

About this clone: One junction end does not reproduce the germline sequence, and a read error may be involved. This chain joins TRBV7-2 and TRBJ2-6; 7 nucleotides line up with TRBD2. The CDR3 contains 16 residues. Germline-derived CDR1 and CDR2 are SGHTA and FQGNSA. CDR3 amino acids: CASSPRGVGGANGLTF. The CDR3, as DNA: TGTGCCAGCAGCCCCCGGGGGGTGGGAGGGGCCAACGGCCTGACTTTC.

The CDR3 region is CASIQEGQGAYEQYF. The CDR3 DNA is TGTGCCAGCATCCAAGAGGGACAGGGGGCCTACGAGCAGTACTTC. J is TRBJ2-7 and V is TRBV21-1; the table's TRBD1 call for D was not verified on the DNA. TRBV21-1 is shown as a pseudogene. The CDR3 runs 15 residues.

The chain is built from TRBV7-8 and TRBJ1-2; D not resolved. Germline V gene lookup returns CDR1 SGHVS and CDR2 FQNEAQ. V lost 5 bases, J lost 0 bases, and 16 bases lay in between. This CDR3 region has 16 residues. This CDR3 reads CASSLTTPGTNYGYTF. CDR3 nucleotide sequence: TGTGCCAGCAGCCTTACTACCCCCGGAACTAACTATGGCTACACCTTC. Variable domain in full (rest from reference TRBV7-8 and TRBJ1-2): GAGVSQSPRYKVAKRGQDVALRCDPISGHVSLFWYQQALGQGPEFLTYFQNEAQLDKSGLPSDRFFAERPEGSVSTLKIQRTQQEDSAVYLCASSLTTPGTNYGYTFGSGTRLTVV.

This chain connects TRBV19 to TRBJ1-1, with unresolved D. CDR1 and CDR2 from the germline V gene are LNHDA and SQIVND (reference sequence). The CDR3 sequence is 19 residues long. Trimming removed 4 bases from V and 3 bases from J, with 27 bases in between. The CDR3: CASSTLSAAPIRGDTEAFF. DNA for the CDR3: TGTGCCAGTAGTACTCTTTCGGCAGCCCCGATACGCGGGGACACTGAAGCTTTCTTT. Filled out from reference TRBV19 and TRBJ1-1, the complete variable domain reads DGGITQSPKYLFRKEGQNVTLSCEQNLNHDAMYWYRQDPGQGLRLIYYSQIVNDFQKGDIAEGYSVSREKKESFPLTVTSAQKNPTAFYLCASSTLSAAPIRGDTEAFFGQGTRLTVV.

The chain carries TRBV5-1 and TRBJ1-6; 9 bases are shared with TRBD1. CDR1 SGHRS and CDR2 YFSETQ come from the germline V gene. This CDR3 has 17 residues. Germline trimming cut 3 bases from V and 7 bases from J; bases unmatched to any gene: 11. The CDR3 DNA sequence: TGCGCCAGCAGCTCAGAGCCGTCGGGACAGGGAAATTCACCCCTCCACTTT. Its translation: CASSSEPSGQGNSPLHF.

This clone was counted a few times. The V gene is TRBV7-9, the J gene TRBJ1-2; no reliable D call. CDR1 SEHNR and CDR2 FQNEAQ come from the germline V gene (reference sequence). This CDR3 contains 13 residues. Trimming took 1 base from V and 4 from J, leaving 7 bases between them. CDR3 in amino acids: CASSLDLRYGYTF. The DNA for the CDR3 is TGTGCCAGCAGCTTAGATTTGCGCTATGGCTACACCTTC.

The chain couples TRBV2 to TRBJ1-5; D possibly corresponds to TRBD1 (6 bases). Between the trimmed V and J ends, which lost 7 bases and 3 bases, there was a span of 13 bases. CDR1 and CDR2 (germline): SNHLY, FYNNEI. The CDR3 contains 14 residues. As DNA, the CDR3 is TGTGCCAGCACCCTCCAGGGGAACAATCAGCCCCAGCATTTT. Protein sequence: CASTLQGNNQPQHF.

This clone has more than one count but fewer than ten. The chain recombines TRBV2 with TRBJ1-2; 10 bases fit TRBD1. Per the germline V gene, CDR1 is SNHLY and CDR2 is FYNNEI. V shed 6 bases and J 3 bases; nucleotides not matched to a gene: 4. The CDR3 is 14 amino acids. The CDR3 region is CASRPGTGDYGYTF. The CDR3 bases are TGTGCCAGCAGACCAGGGACAGGGGACTATGGCTACACCTTC.

The table lists this clone with a count of one. The chain combines TRBV5-1 with TRBJ1-2; maybe TRBD1 (5 bases). The CDR3 consists of 13 residues. V shed 0 bases and J shed 10 bases, with 13 bases lying between them. Germline assignment: CDR1 SGHRS and CDR2 YFSETQ. Here the CDR3 DNA reads TGCGCCAGCAGCTTGGAAGGGACTTCTGACTACACCTTC. It yields the protein CASSLEGTSDYTF.

This sequence joins TRBV2 and TRBJ1-1; D is ambiguous. V lost 6 bases and J 1 base, leaving 9 bases between the germline ends. The CDR3 has 13 residues. The germline V gene has CDR1 SNHLY and CDR2 FYNNEI. In DNA form, the CDR3 reads TGTGCCAGCAGCACTACGGCGAACACTGAAGCTTTCTTT. It translates to CASSTTANTEAFF.

The rearrangement links TRBV5-1 to TRBJ1-1, with 7 bases fitting TRBD1. Trimming took 3 bases from V and 6 from J; bases not matched to a gene: 8. The CDR3 loop spans 14 amino acids. Germline CDR1 SGHRS, CDR2 YFSETQ. CDR3 DNA: TGCGCCAGCAGCTGGACAGGTCCCCAGGCTGAAGCTTTCTTT. Protein: CASSWTGPQAEAFF.

V and J are TRBV5-1 and TRBJ1-1; TRBD1 matches at 8 bases. Trimming cost V 6 bases and J 2 bases; bases outside gene matches: 6. This CDR3 region has 14 residues. CDR1 and CDR2 from the germline V gene are SGHRS and YFSETQ. Here the CDR3 reads CASTLGQDNTEAFF. In DNA, the CDR3 is TGCGCCAGCACCCTGGGACAGGATAACACTGAAGCTTTCTTT.

This clone was observed a handful of times. The V gene is TRBV5-4, the J gene TRBJ2-5, with TRBD1 matching 9 bases. CDR1 is SGHNT, CDR2 YYREEE, per germline (reference sequence). This CDR3 has 17 residues. V lost 3 bases, J lost 5 bases, and 14 bases stayed unmatched. The CDR3 sequence: CASSSTPQQGARETQYF. CDR3 sequence (DNA): TGTGCCAGCAGCTCAACACCTCAACAGGGGGCGCGGGAGACCCAGTACTTC.

This chain links TRBV29-1 with TRBJ1-2; D remains ambiguous. V was clipped by 1 base and J by 5 bases, with 8 bases between them. This CDR3 comprises 12 residues. Germline V lookup: CDR1 SQVTM, CDR2 ANQGSEA. CDR3 sequence (DNA): TGCAGCGTTGAAGGGGAGAGGTATGGCTACACCTTC. This codes for CSVEGERYGYTF.

The gene calls are TRBV7-2 and TRBJ2-5; the match to TRBD1 covers 7 bases. The CDR3 has 15 amino acids. V was pared by 5 bases and J by 0 bases, with 6 bases of the junction left unmatched. Per germline, CDR1 SGHTA and CDR2 FQGNSA. CDR3: CASSPGQSYQETQYF. The CDR3 region has the DNA TGTGCCAGCAGCCCGGGACAGAGTTACCAAGAGACCCAGTACTTC.

The chain joins TRBV19 to TRBJ1-4; no clear D gene. Germline CDR1 reads LNHDA; CDR2 reads SQIVND (reference sequence). The CDR3 is made up of 13 amino acids. With 5 bases removed from V and 8 bases from J, the gap between germline ends came to 12 bases. CDR3 DNA sequence: TGTGCCAGTAGTCCAGGACTCGGGGAAAAACTGTTTTTT. Encoded protein: CASSPGLGEKLFF.

V is TRBV7-2 and J is TRBJ1-5; D may be TRBD1 (6 bases). This CDR3 comprises 14 residues. CDR1 and CDR2 (germline): SGHTA, FQGNSA. The V gene lost 5 bases and the J gene lost 5 bases, with 13 bases spanning the gap. CDR3 protein: CASSPGQGYQPQHF. The CDR3 region has the DNA TGTGCCAGCAGCCCAGGGCAGGGGTATCAGCCCCAGCATTTT.